Listed below are T cell receptor beta chains from one sample, sequenced in a study of multiple sclerosis patients with progressive multifocal leukoencephalopathy. Clones were read by immunoSEQ multiplex PCR, and TCRdb kept only the in-frame ones, dropping some. The table includes more than 30,000 clones, 80% to 90% detected once. This material consisted of PBMCs, taken from a patient treated with natalizumab. These receptors were obtained from a woman in her 40s with progressive multifocal leukoencephalopathy. Each CDR3 is given with its conserved first and last residue. D genes are given only for firm matches.

TRBV7-2 NA CASSEGVVTGEQYF
TRBV7-7 NA CASSENQREQFF
TRBV11-2 NA CASSLEGRGRHF
TRBV30 NA CAWTEASYEQYF
TRBV5-1 TRBD1 CASSLAGQGIGEAFF
TRBV7-2 NA CASSIDRPQGSYNEQFF
TRBV19 TRBD2 CASSPRGGQSTDTQYF
TRBV5-6 NA CASSLGWNSEKLFF
TRBV19 NA CASMQGQWGTEAFF
TRBV5-4 TRBD1 CASSVDRVGYTF
TRBV7-3 TRBD1 CASSLDSQGSEQFF
TRBV28 NA CASSLSLGIEQYF
TRBV12-5 TRBD2 CASGSRGLAGDSYNEQFF
TRBV7-9 NA CASSLRSTNEKLFF
TRBV7-2 NA CASSLAGGPYEQYF
TRBV7-8 TRBD1 CASSTDRRPNSPLHF
TRBV19 TRBD2 CASSIDSGSLETQYF
TRBV6-6 TRBD1 CASSGRTGYYQETQYF
TRBV19 TRBD2 CASSPRLAGGPSTDTQYF
TRBV13 NA CASTLGGQDTEAFF
TRBV6-1 TRBD2 CASSRLAGNTGELVF
TRBV25-1 NA CASSESVDREKLFF
TRBV6-1 NA CASIRQTFTDTQYF
TRBV15 TRBD1 CATSRAQGGGYTF
TRBV5-1 TRBD1 CASSGGTGYEQYF
TRBV19 NA CASAQGARPQHF
TRBV6-5 NA CASSSNSNYGYTF
TRBV6-5 NA CASGARNTIYF
TRBV15 NA CATSSHTSATNEKLFF
TRBV10-3 NA CAIRSSQETQYF
TRBV28 NA CASSLDQTYEQYF
TRBV28 TRBD2 CASSQTSAAGELFF
TRBV28 NA CASSFTGTLDYEQYF
TRBV7-2 NA CASSLGGWSTEAFF
TRBV2 NA CASTGAGNTIYF
TRBV4-3 NA CASSQELAAHGANVLTF
TRBV7-9 NA CASSSLRGAYEQYF
TRBV20-1 NA CSARDHELYF
TRBV7-3 TRBD2 CASSQGNGGNQETQYF
TRBV5-4 NA CASSPPGPSSDTQYF
TRBV4-1 TRBD2 CASSRRTSGGTYNEQFF
TRBV10-3 NA CAISESKGAGWNEQFF
TRBV27 NA CASSSGTTNNEQFF
TRBV5-6 TRBD1 CASSLEGIRGRFDYGYTF
TRBV7-8 TRBD2 CASSLVVSGRGNEQFF
TRBV28 NA CASSPQGEGSGNTIYF
TRBV5-5 NA CASSFRRTLRDYEQYF
TRBV28 TRBD2 CASSSLTSGAYTDTQYF
TRBV7-2 TRBD1 CASSLGTHPGQGNYGYTF
TRBV6-5 NA CASAPRPADYEQYF
TRBV5-4 NA CASSPRWGTEQYF